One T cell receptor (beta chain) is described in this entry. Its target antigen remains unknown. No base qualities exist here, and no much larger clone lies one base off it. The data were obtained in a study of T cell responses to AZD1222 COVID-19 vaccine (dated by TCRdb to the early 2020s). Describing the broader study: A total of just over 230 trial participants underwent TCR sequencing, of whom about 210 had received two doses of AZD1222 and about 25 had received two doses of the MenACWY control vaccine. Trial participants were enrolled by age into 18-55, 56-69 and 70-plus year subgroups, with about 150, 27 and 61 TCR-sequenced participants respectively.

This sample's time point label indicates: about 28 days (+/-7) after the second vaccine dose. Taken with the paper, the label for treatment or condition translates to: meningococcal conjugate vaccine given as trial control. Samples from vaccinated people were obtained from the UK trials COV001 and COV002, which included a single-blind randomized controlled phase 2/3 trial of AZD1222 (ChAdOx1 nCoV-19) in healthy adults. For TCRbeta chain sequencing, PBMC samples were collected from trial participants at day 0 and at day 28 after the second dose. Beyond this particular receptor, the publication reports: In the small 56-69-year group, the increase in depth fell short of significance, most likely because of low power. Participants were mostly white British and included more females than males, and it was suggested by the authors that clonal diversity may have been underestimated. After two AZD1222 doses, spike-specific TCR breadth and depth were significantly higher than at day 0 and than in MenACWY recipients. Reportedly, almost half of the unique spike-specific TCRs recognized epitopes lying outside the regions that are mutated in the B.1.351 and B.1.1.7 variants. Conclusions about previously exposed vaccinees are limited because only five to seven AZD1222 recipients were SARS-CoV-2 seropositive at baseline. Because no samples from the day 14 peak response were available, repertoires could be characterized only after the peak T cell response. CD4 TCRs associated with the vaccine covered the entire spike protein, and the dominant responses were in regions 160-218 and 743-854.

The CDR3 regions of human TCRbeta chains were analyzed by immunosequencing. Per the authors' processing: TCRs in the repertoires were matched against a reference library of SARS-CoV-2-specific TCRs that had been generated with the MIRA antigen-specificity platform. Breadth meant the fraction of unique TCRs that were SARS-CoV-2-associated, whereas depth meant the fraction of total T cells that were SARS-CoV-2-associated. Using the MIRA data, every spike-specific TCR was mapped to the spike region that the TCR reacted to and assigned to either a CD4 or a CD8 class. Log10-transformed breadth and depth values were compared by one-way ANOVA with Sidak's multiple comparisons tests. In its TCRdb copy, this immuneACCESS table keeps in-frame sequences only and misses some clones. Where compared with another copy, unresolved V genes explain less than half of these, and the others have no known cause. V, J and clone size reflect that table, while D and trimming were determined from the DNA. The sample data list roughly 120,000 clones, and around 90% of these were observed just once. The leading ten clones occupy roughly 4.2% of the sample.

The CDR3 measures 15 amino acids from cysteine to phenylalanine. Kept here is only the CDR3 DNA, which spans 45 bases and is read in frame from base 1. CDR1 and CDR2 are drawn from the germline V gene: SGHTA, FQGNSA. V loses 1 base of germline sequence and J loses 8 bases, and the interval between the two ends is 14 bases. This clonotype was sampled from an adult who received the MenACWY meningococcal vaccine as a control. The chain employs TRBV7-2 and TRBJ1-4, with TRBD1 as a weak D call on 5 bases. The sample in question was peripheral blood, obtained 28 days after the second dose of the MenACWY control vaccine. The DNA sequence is TGTGCCAGCAGCTTAGGGCCTACAGGTCGGGAAAAACTGTTTTTT. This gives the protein CASSLGPTGREKLFF. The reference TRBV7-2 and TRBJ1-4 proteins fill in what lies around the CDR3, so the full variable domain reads GAGVSQSPSNKVTEKGKDVELRCDPISGHTALYWYRQSLGQGLEFLIYFQGNSAPDKSGLPSDRFSAERTGGSVSTLTIQRTQQEDSAVYLCASSLGPTGREKLFFGSGTQLSVL.